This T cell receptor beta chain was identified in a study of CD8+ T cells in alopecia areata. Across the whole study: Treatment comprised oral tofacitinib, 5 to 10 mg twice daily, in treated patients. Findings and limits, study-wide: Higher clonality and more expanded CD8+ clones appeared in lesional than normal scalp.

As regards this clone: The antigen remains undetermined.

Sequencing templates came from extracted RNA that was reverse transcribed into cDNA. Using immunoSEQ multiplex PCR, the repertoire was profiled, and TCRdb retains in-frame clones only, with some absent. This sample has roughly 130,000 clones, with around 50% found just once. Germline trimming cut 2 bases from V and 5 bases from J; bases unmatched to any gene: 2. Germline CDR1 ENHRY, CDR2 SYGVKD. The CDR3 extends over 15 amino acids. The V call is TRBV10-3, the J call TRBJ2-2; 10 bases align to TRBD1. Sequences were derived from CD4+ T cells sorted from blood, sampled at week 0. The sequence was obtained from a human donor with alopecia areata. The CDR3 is CAISEDRGRTGELFF. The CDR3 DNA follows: TGTGCCATCAGTGAGGACAGGGGGCGGACCGGGGAGCTGTTTTTT.